This T cell receptor beta chain comes out of a study of T cells in narcolepsy. General study findings and limits: Comparing one patient's CSF and blood CD4+ clonotypes highlighted HCRT- and TRIB2-specific autoreactive clonotypes.

CDR1 and CDR2 (germline): SGHRS, YFSETQ. V lost 6 bases to trimming and J lost 6 bases; unmatched junction nucleotides: 10. This CDR3 has 16 amino acids. The data were produced by immunoSEQ multiplex PCR, yet TCRdb's version contains in-frame clones alone and is incomplete. The data show some 30,000 clones, roughly nine tenths seen once. A word on this clone: Its antigen remains unknown.

V usage is TRBV5-1 and J usage is TRBJ2-3; 13 bases align to TRBD2. The sequencing input was CD45RA- memory CD4+ T cells from PBMCs. The sequence derives from a human donor with narcolepsy. CDR3 nucleotides: TGCGCCAGCACCTCCCTGACTAGCGGGGGGACGGATACGCAGTATTTT. Translating gives CASTSLTSGGTDTQYF.